This is a list of T cell receptor beta chains from one sample in a study of T-cell memory formation after mild COVID-19. One entry per CDR3 protein, called by TCRdb with MiXCR from the 5' RACE reads. The sample records 250,000 to 300,000 distinct CDR3 sequences, under 20% being singletons. The sample consisted of PBMCs or a T cell subset sorted from them (not recorded which). The receptors were gathered from a man aged 18-30 years who had mild COVID-19 (a few samples of this study predate the infection). Cell type and time point are not known. The CDR3 runs from the conserved cysteine through the conserved F or W. The D gene is left open where the match is weak. Size is stated for part of the rows, as once, few or many counts, or as a class when the clone is expanded.

TRBJ1-1,TRBD1,few,TRBV5-1,CASSGPGQGLGTEAFF,TGCGCCAGCAGCGGACCCGGACAGGGCCTGGGCACTGAAGCTTTCTTT
TRBJ2-2,.,.,TRBV6-2/TRBV6-3,CASPSPVTGELFF,TGTGCCAGCCCTTCCCCGGTCACCGGGGAGCTGTTTTTT
TRBJ1-3,TRBD1,few,TRBV7-9,CASSSTTGDGNTIYF,TGTGCCAGCAGCTCCACAACAGGGGATGGAAACACCATATATTTT
TRBJ2-1,.,.,TRBV10-3,CAIKEALARRNEQFF,TGTGCCATCAAGGAAGCGCTAGCGAGACGCAATGAGCAGTTCTTC
TRBJ2-1,.,.,TRBV27,CASSLIPRVPNNEQFF,TGTGCCAGCAGTTTAATTCCGAGGGTCCCCAACAATGAGCAGTTCTTC
TRBJ2-3,TRBD2,few,TRBV6-5,CASRARGGEADTQYF,TGTGCCAGCAGGGCCCGGGGGGGGGAGGCAGATACGCAGTATTTT
TRBJ2-3,.,few,TRBV30,CAWASSDTQYF,TGTGCCTGGGCGTCTAGCGATACGCAGTATTTT
TRBJ1-5,.,.,TRBV7-6,CASSLGTGPFQPQHF,TGTGCCAGCAGCTTAGGAACAGGCCCTTTTCAGCCCCAGCATTTT
TRBJ1-2,TRBD1,.,TRBV4-3,CASSQDRTGATANYGYTF,TGCGCCAGCAGCCAAGATCGGACAGGGGCAACAGCTAACTATGGCTACACCTTC
TRBJ2-3,.,once,TRBV7-2,CASSPASGTDTQYF,TGTGCCAGCAGCCCGGCGTCGGGGACAGATACGCAGTATTTT
TRBJ1-1,.,.,TRBV25-1,CASSLGGVLTEAFF,TGTGCCAGCTCCCTGGGGGGAGTTCTCACTGAAGCTTTCTTT
TRBJ2-1,TRBD1,many,TRBV20-1,CSARPGTAYNEQFF,TGCAGTGCTAGACCCGGGACAGCTTACAATGAGCAGTTCTTC
TRBJ1-2,TRBD1,few,TRBV4-2,CASSQGDSNYGYTF,TGTGCCAGCAGCCAGGGGGACAGTAACTATGGCTACACCTTC
TRBJ1-1,.,.,TRBV4-2,CASSTARNTEAFF,TGTGCCAGCAGCACCGCCCGGAACACTGAAGCTTTCTTT
TRBJ2-7,TRBD2,.,TRBV12-3/TRBV12-4,CASSLGSGGRNYEQYF,TGTGCCAGCAGCCTTGGGTCGGGGGGACGTAACTACGAGCAGTACTTC
TRBJ2-3,.,few,TRBV6-5,CASSSLLDGNTQYF,TGTGCCAGCAGTTCTCTCTTGGACGGAAATACGCAGTATTTT
TRBJ2-5,TRBD1,many,TRBV28,CASSRTGMETQYF,TGTGCCAGCAGTCGGACAGGGATGGAGACCCAGTACTTC
TRBJ2-3,TRBD1,.,TRBV6-1,CASSERQGPSTDTQYF,TGTGCCAGCAGTGAAAGACAGGGACCGTCCACAGATACGCAGTATTTT
TRBJ2-1,.,.,TRBV5-1,CASSLVPPTDYNEQFF,TGCGCCAGCAGCTTGGTACCCCCGACAGATTACAATGAGCAGTTCTTC
TRBJ1-2,.,.,TRBV6-5,CASSYLQGGYYGYTF,TGTGCCAGCAGTTACTTGCAGGGAGGATACTATGGCTACACCTTC
TRBJ2-3,TRBD1,.,TRBV7-2,CASSLAGTGPDTQYF,TGTGCCAGCAGCTTAGCCGGGACAGGGCCAGATACGCAGTATTTT
TRBJ2-2,TRBD2,.,TRBV7-2,CASSLRRGATGELFF,TGTGCCAGCAGCTTAAGGCGGGGGGCCACCGGGGAGCTGTTTTTT
TRBJ2-1,.,.,TRBV2,CASSDTGIDEQFF,TGTGCCAGCAGTGACACAGGGATCGATGAGCAGTTCTTC
TRBJ2-2,.,.,TRBV4-3,CASRPRAGELFF,TGCGCCAGCCGCCCGAGGGCCGGGGAGCTGTTTTTT
TRBJ2-5,.,few,TRBV15,CATSREGWRETQYF,TGTGCCACCAGCAGAGAAGGGTGGAGGGAGACCCAGTACTTC
TRBJ2-1,TRBD1,few,TRBV7-3,CASSLGQGFGNEQFF,TGTGCCAGCAGCTTAGGACAGGGGTTTGGCAATGAGCAGTTCTTC
TRBJ2-3,.,.,TRBV9,CASSMRSGTDTQYF,TGTGCCAGCAGCATGAGAAGTGGCACAGATACGCAGTATTTT
TRBJ1-6,TRBD1,few,TRBV9,CASSVAPLQGGSPLHF,TGTGCCAGCAGCGTAGCCCCCCTGCAGGGGGGCTCACCCCTCCACTTT
TRBJ1-2,.,few,TRBV3-1,CASSQVGNYGYTF,TGTGCCAGCAGCCAAGTGGGAAACTATGGCTACACCTTC
TRBJ2-5,TRBD1,many,TRBV5-6,CASSWATGRETQYF,TGTGCCAGCAGCTGGGCGACAGGGCGAGAGACCCAGTACTTC
TRBJ2-5,TRBD1,.,TRBV6-1,CASSEGTGGLKTQYF,TGTGCCAGCAGTGAGGGAACAGGGGGCCTGAAGACCCAGTACTTC
TRBJ2-7,.,few,TRBV6-6,CASSGTYEQYF,TGTGCCAGCAGTGGCACATACGAGCAGTACTTC
TRBJ2-7,.,.,TRBV27,CASSLAGGGYEQYF,TGTGCCAGCAGTTTAGCAGGGGGAGGGTACGAGCAGTACTTC
TRBJ2-3,.,few,TRBV7-8,CASSLAKDTQYF,TGTGCCAGCAGCTTAGCGAAGGATACGCAGTATTTT
TRBJ2-7,TRBD2,.,TRBV4-1,CASSQTSGDYEQYF,TGCGCCAGCAGCCAGACTAGCGGGGACTACGAGCAGTACTTC
TRBJ2-2,.,many,TRBV7-2,CASSVTGRLTGELFF,TGTGCCAGCAGCGTGACAGGGAGGCTCACCGGGGAGCTGTTTTTT
TRBJ1-5,.,.,TRBV7-8,CASSPWDGTNQPQHF,TGTGCCAGCAGCCCGTGGGACGGAACTAATCAGCCCCAGCATTTT
TRBJ2-7,.,.,TRBV10-3,CAIRGVSYEQYF,TGTGCCATCAGAGGGGTGTCCTACGAGCAGTACTTC
TRBJ1-5,.,few,TRBV29-1,CSVEVRENQPQHF,TGCAGCGTTGAGGTCAGGGAGAACCAGCCCCAGCATTTT
TRBJ2-7,.,.,TRBV6-2/TRBV6-3,CASGQTYEQYF,TGTGCCAGCGGCCAGACCTACGAGCAGTACTTC
TRBJ2-5,.,few,TRBV7-9,CASSRVGSETQYF,TGTGCCAGCAGCCGAGTTGGCTCGGAGACCCAGTACTTC
TRBJ2-1,TRBD1,few,TRBV11-2,CASSLDWTGAYNEQFF,TGTGCCAGCAGCTTAGACTGGACAGGGGCCTACAATGAGCAGTTCTTC
TRBJ1-2,.,.,TRBV20-1,CSARRFKNYGYTF,TGCAGTGCTCGCCGCTTCAAGAACTATGGCTACACCTTC
TRBJ2-5,.,.,TRBV12-5,CASGLTPDKPETQYF,TGTGCTAGTGGTTTGACCCCTGATAAGCCAGAGACCCAGTACTTC
TRBJ1-2,.,.,TRBV24-1,CATSASWVKIPYYGYTF,TGTGCCACCAGCGCCTCGTGGGTAAAGATCCCGTACTATGGCTACACCTTC
TRBJ2-5,.,few,TRBV6-5,CASSYSSGWGAAETQYF,TGTGCCAGCAGTTACTCATCAGGCTGGGGGGCTGCAGAGACCCAGTACTTC
TRBJ1-1,TRBD1,.,TRBV29-1,CSVMLTGSNTEAFF,TGCAGCGTGATGCTGACAGGGAGCAACACTGAAGCTTTCTTT
TRBJ2-7,TRBD1,many,TRBV5-1,CASSLLTGGNEQYF,TGCGCCAGCAGCTTGCTGACAGGGGGCAACGAGCAGTACTTC
TRBJ2-3,TRBD2,.,TRBV9,CASSGKAGVTDTQYF,TGTGCCAGCAGCGGGAAGGCGGGGGTCACAGATACGCAGTATTTT